The TCR beta chain described here comes from a study of T cell repertoires in cytomegalovirus infection. Comments on this clonotype: Its antigen is still unknown.

V was pared by 1 base and J by 10 bases, with 11 bases of the junction left unmatched. The CDR3 runs 17 residues. Germline V lookup: CDR1 SGHVS, CDR2 FNYEAQ. A single record per CDR3 protein comes from TCRdb applying MiXCR to the reads. Of hundreds of thousands of distinct CDR3 sequences in the sample, about 44% are singletons; the top ten hold 35% to 50%. The clonotype comes from a human donor in good health (CMV status not recorded). Some clones in this sample may be carry-over from other donors' samples. The rearrangement links TRBV7-6 to TRBJ2-1; TRBD2 agrees at 12 bases. The specimen comprised cultured PBMCs, sampled from culture after CMV antigen stimulation. The CDR3 bases are TGTGCCAGCAGCTTAGAACCAGGGGCTAGCGGGGGGGGAGAGCAGTTCTTC. Translated, it gives CASSLEPGASGGGEQFF.